The source of this T cell receptor (beta chain) is a study of blood T cell repertoires in COVID-19. This clone was observed a few times. V shed 6 bases and J 0 bases; nucleotides not matched to a gene: 13. CDR3 size: 17 residues. Germline V gene lookup returns CDR1 MDHEN and CDR2 SYDVKM. The protocol was immunoSEQ multiplex PCR, while the TCRdb copy is restricted to in-frame clones and leaves out a portion. The table lists 220,000 or so clones, roughly 84% of them singletons. The receptor was derived from a woman aged 40 to 50 who had recovered from COVID-19. The chain is built from TRBV28 and TRBJ2-7; 8 bases match TRBD2. Source material: PBMCs or T cells enriched from blood (not recorded which). CDR3 protein: CASSLPKHSGTSYEQYF. DNA of the CDR3: TGTGCCAGCAGCCTCCCGAAACATAGCGGGACCTCCTACGAGCAGTACTTC. Combining the CDR3 with reference TRBV28 and TRBJ2-7 gives the whole variable domain DVKVTQSSRYLVKRTGEKVFLECVQDMDHENMFWYRQDPGLGLRLIYFSYDVKMKEKGDIPEGYSVSREKKERFSLILESASTNQTSMYLCASSLPKHSGTSYEQYFGPGTRLTVT.